This TCR beta chain was documented in a study of shared clonotypes between healthy human individuals. About the study: For every donor, three CD4 naive, three CD4 memory, two CD8 naive and one CD8 memory plates were used.

The CDR3 is 18 amino acids. V shed 0 bases and J shed 6 bases, with 25 bases lying between them. In germline, CDR1 is SGHRS, CDR2 YFSETQ. Naive CD8 populations comprised CD45RO-negative cells positively selected for CCR7, excluding terminally differentiated effector memory CD45RA+ cells. Profiling relied on immunoSEQ multiplex PCR, and the TCRdb table lists in-frame clones only, not all of them. The data show roughly 2.1 million clones, about 92% seen once. The chain couples TRBV5-1 to TRBJ2-7, with D possibly called TRBD1 or TRBD2 (5 bases each). The TCR sequence derives from a young man in good health. Some clones in this sample may be carry-over from other donors' samples. Sequences were obtained from naive CD8+ T cells from PBMCs. Here the CDR3 DNA reads TGCGCCAGCAGCTTGGCCCGCCGAACAGGACTCCAAGAAGGCGAGCAGTACTTC. It specifies CASSLARRTGLQEGEQYF.